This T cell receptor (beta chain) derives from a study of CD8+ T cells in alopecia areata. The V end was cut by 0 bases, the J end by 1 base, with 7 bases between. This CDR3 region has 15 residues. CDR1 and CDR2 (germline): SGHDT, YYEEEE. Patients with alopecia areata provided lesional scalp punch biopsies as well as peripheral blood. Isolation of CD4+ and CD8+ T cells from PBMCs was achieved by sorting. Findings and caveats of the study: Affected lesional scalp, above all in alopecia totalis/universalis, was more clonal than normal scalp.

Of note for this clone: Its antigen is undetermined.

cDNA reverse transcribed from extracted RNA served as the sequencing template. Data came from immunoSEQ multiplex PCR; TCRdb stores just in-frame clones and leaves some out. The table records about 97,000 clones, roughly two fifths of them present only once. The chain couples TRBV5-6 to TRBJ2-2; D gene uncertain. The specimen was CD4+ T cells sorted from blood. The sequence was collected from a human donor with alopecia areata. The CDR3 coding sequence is TGTGCCAGCAGCTTGGGACCGCTGAACACCGGGGAGCTGTTTTTT. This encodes CASSLGPLNTGELFF.